The 18 T cell receptor beta chains reported below all come from one sample, sequenced in a study of blood T cell repertoires in COVID-19. The data were produced by immunoSEQ multiplex PCR, yet TCRdb's version contains in-frame clones alone and is incomplete. This table holds about 130,000 clones, 65% to 90% found once. Sequencing was performed on peripheral blood. The receptors stem from a woman aged 80 or over with acute or convalescent COVID-19.

This chain joins TRBV5-1 and TRBJ1-5; perhaps TRBD1 as D (5 bases). Germline V gene lookup returns CDR1 SGHRS and CDR2 YFSETQ. The CDR3 runs 13 residues. Trimming took off 4 bases at V and 2 bases at J, with 7 bases between the two ends. DNA for the CDR3: TGCGCCAGCAGCCAGACAGGCAATCAGCCCCAGCATTTT. Translated: CASSQTGNQPQHF.

J is TRBJ1-1 and V is TRBV28; a weak D match, TRBD1 (6 bases). The CDR3 covers 15 residues. Germline CDR1 reads MDHEN; CDR2 reads SYDVKM. V was shortened by 5 bases and J by 5 bases, with 18 bases between the two germline ends. As DNA, the CDR3 is TGTGCCAGCAGTCTCTTGGGGGCGCGCGATACTGAAGCTTTCTTT. Protein product: CASSLLGARDTEAFF. Supplemented by reference TRBV28 and TRBJ1-1, the full variable domain reads DVKVTQSSRYLVKRTGEKVFLECVQDMDHENMFWYRQDPGLGLRLIYFSYDVKMKEKGDIPEGYSVSREKKERFSLILESASTNQTSMYLCASSLLGARDTEAFFGQGTRLTVV.

The CDR3: CASSPEVGSIQPQHF. The CDR3 bases are TGTGCCAGCTCACCTGAAGTGGGCAGTATCCAGCCCCAGCATTTT. The chain employs TRBV18 and TRBJ1-5; D is uncertain. There are 15 residues in the CDR3. The V end was cut by 3 bases, the J end by 7 bases, with 16 bases between. Germline V gene sequence: CDR1 KGHSH, CDR2 LQKENI.

This chain joins TRBV12-5 and TRBJ1-3; D is unclear. The germline V gene has CDR1 LGHNT and CDR2 FRNRAP. CDR3 length: 13 amino acids. V gave up 6 bases and J gave up 1 base, with 7 bases separating them. The CDR3 protein is CASGPASGNTIYF. Here the CDR3 DNA reads TGTGCTAGTGGCCCCGCGTCTGGAAACACCATATATTTT.

The chain uses TRBV4-1 and TRBJ1-1, with a weak D call TRBD1 (5 bases). V lost 1 base and J 7 bases, leaving 16 bases between the germline ends. This CDR3 comprises 15 residues. Germline-derived CDR1 and CDR2 are MGHRA and YSYEKL. The CDR3 loop reads CASSQVRIQGFEAFF. The CDR3 DNA reads as TGCGCCAGCAGCCAAGTTAGGATTCAGGGTTTTGAAGCTTTCTTT.

This chain connects TRBV24-1 to TRBJ2-2, with TRBD1 matching 11 bases. The CDR3 length is 17 residues. Germline CDR1 is KGHDR and CDR2 is SFDVKD. V lost 3 bases and J lost 3; bases outside the gene matches: 5. The CDR3 is CATSDPPGQGDTGELFF. The CDR3 DNA is TGTGCCACCAGTGATCCCCCGGGACAGGGGGACACCGGGGAGCTGTTTTTT.

CDR3 bases: TGTGCCAGCTCACTTAATACAGGGGCTAATGAAAAACTGTTTTTT. This gives the protein CASSLNTGANEKLFF. The rearrangement joins TRBV18 to TRBJ1-4, with 7 bases that match TRBD1. The germline V gene encodes CDR1 KGHSH and CDR2 LQKENI. J was trimmed by 3 bases and V by 4 bases; bases with no gene match: 5. The CDR3 is made up of 15 amino acids.

This sequence joins TRBV12-5 and TRBJ2-3; maybe TRBD1 (5 bases). This CDR3 is 17 amino acids long. CDR1 and CDR2 from the germline V gene are LGHNT and FRNRAP. Trimming removed 1 base from V and 2 bases from J, with 16 bases in between. CDR3 loop: CASGLEITGSATDTQYF. Here the CDR3 DNA reads TGTGCTAGTGGTTTGGAAATCACAGGAAGCGCCACAGATACGCAGTATTTT.

This clone was detected only once. The chain couples TRBV6-6 to TRBJ1-1; D unresolved. Trimming cost V 2 bases and J 5 bases, with 6 bases left between them. Per germline, CDR1 MNHNY and CDR2 SVGAGI (reference sequence). CDR3 length: 12 residues. The CDR3 DNA sequence: TGTGCCAGCAGTTACGAGGTAACTGAAGCTTTCTTT. It specifies CASSYEVTEAFF.

This chain links TRBV18 with TRBJ1-1; 7 nucleotides match TRBD1. The length of the CDR3 is 14 residues. Germline V lookup: CDR1 KGHSH, CDR2 LQKENI. Trimming took 3 bases from V and 3 from J; bases not matched to a gene: 4. CDR3 region: CASSPRGWDTEAFF. CDR3 bases: TGTGCCAGCTCACCCAGGGGGTGGGACACTGAAGCTTTCTTT.

The J gene is TRBJ2-5, the V gene TRBV2; D might be TRBD1 (5 bases). The CDR3 consists of 12 residues. Germline V CDR1 and CDR2: SNHLY, FYNNEI. The V and J ends lost 8 bases and 6 bases respectively, with 13 bases between them. The CDR3 protein is CASGAAKQTQYF. The CDR3 region has the DNA TGTGCCAGCGGGGCAGCAAAACAGACCCAGTACTTC.

The chain combines TRBV3-1 (or the pseudogene TRBV3-2) with TRBJ2-2; 7 bases map to TRBD1. Germline V gene sequence: CDR1 LGHDT, CDR2 YNNKEL (reference sequence). This CDR3 comprises 16 residues. With V trimmed by 4 bases and J by 0 bases, 5 bases remained unmatched. CDR3 DNA: TGTGCCAGCAGCCCCTACAGGGGATCGAACACCGGGGAGCTGTTTTTT. Translating it yields CASSPYRGSNTGELFF.

V is TRBV29-1 and J is TRBJ2-5; 8 bases are a match to TRBD2. The CDR3 contains 14 residues. J lost 4 bases, V lost 3 bases, and 7 bases had no gene match. The germline V gene has CDR1 SQVTM and CDR2 ANQGSEA. The CDR3 DNA reads TGCAGCGTTGAGCCGGGGGGGCCTTCAGAGACCCAGTACTTC. Translated: CSVEPGGPSETQYF.

The rearrangement links TRBV19 to TRBJ2-5, with TRBD2 matching 8 bases. Germline assignment: CDR1 LNHDA and CDR2 SQIVND (reference sequence). The junction had 5 bases not matched to a gene; V was cut back by 7 bases and J by 4 bases. The CDR3 is 13 amino acids. The chain's CDR3 is CASKRGPGETQYF. DNA of the CDR3: TGTGCCAGTAAGCGGGGGCCGGGAGAGACCCAGTACTTC.

The chain couples TRBV7-9 to TRBJ1-2; 7 nucleotides line up with TRBD1. Looked up from germline, CDR1 is SEHNR and CDR2 is FQNEAQ (reference sequence). V shed 5 bases and J 4 bases; nucleotides not matched to a gene: 7. The CDR3 loop spans 14 amino acids. CDR3 nucleotide sequence: TGTGCCAGCAGCCCCGGGACAGCCGTCTATGGCTACACCTTC. It codes for CASSPGTAVYGYTF.

The chain has TRBV20-1 and TRBJ1-2, with D possibly being TRBD1 (6 bases). V dropped 3 bases and J dropped 2 bases, with 19 bases sitting between them. The CDR3 has 16 residues. CDR1 and CDR2 from the germline V gene are DFQATT and SNEGSKA (reference sequence). For the CDR3, the DNA is TGCAGTGCTAGTTCTGGACAGCGAGGCCCGAACTATGGCTACACCTTC. Translating gives CSASSGQRGPNYGYTF.

The chain employs TRBV5-4 and TRBJ2-1; TRBD1 matches 9 bases. The CDR3 runs 16 residues. The germline V gene has CDR1 SGHNT and CDR2 YYREEE (reference sequence). Unmatched junction bases numbered 14, after V lost 4 bases and J lost 9 bases. CDR3 amino acids: CASSIPGTGTWPEQFF. CDR3 sequence (DNA): TGTGCCAGCAGCATACCCGGGACAGGGACGTGGCCTGAGCAGTTCTTC.

V usage is TRBV11-2 and J usage is TRBJ1-4, with a weak D call TRBD1 (5 bases). Deletions cut 1 base from V and 8 bases from J, with 14 bases between. This CDR3 region has 15 residues. CDR1 is SGHAT and CDR2 is FQNNGV in the germline V gene. CDR3 nucleotide sequence: TGTGCCAGCAGCTTAGGTGGGGCCGGGGGGGAAAAACTGTTTTTT. Translated, it gives CASSLGGAGGEKLFF.